This is a list of T cell receptor beta chains from one sample in a study of T cells after yellow fever vaccination. TCRdb re-called the 5' RACE reads with MiXCR, one entry per CDR3 protein. The sample has roughly 250,000 distinct CDR3 sequences; 13% are singletons. The sample consisted of CD4+ T cells sorted from PBMCs, taken 45 days after the yellow fever booster vaccination. The receptors here all came from a man aged 25 to 40 who received the YFV17D yellow fever vaccine. Each CDR3 is given without its conserved first and last residue.

>12|TRBV29-1|TRBJ2-3
SVNDSTSFDTQY
>12|TRBV5-1|TRBJ2-2
ASSPDRATGELF
>14|TRBV6-2/TRBV6-3|TRBJ1-5
ASSYSTSGRGQPQH
>11|TRBV7-9|TRBJ2-7
ASSPSGGHEQY
>12|TRBV20-1|TRBJ2-3
SAPAGGFTDTQY
>12|TRBV6-1|TRBJ1-4
ASRTGKAGEKLF
>9|TRBV3-1|TRBJ2-3
ASSHRDTQY
>11|TRBV15|TRBJ2-3
ATSPDRTDTQY
>14|TRBV6-5|TRBJ2-1
ASSSLLAGGPNEQF
>16|TRBV11-2|TRBJ2-1
ASSSGGPSGRGSNEQF
>15|TRBV28|TRBJ2-1
ASSSRPWKGSYNEQF
>11|TRBV20-1|TRBJ2-7
SASDGFNYEQY
>15|TRBV20-1|TRBJ1-6
SARDSRGSSYNSPLH
>14|TRBV4-3|TRBJ2-7
ASSQDPGLAVVEQY
>14|TRBV14|TRBJ2-4
ASSQRDRGLGNIQY
>11|TRBV12-3/TRBV12-4|TRBJ2-1
ASGRDSYNEQF
>13|TRBV29-1|TRBJ1-5
SVAVTGDSNQPQH
>15|TRBV4-3|TRBJ2-2
ASSQAPGTIPTGELF
>13|TRBV10-3|TRBJ2-7
ATRRVVGGPYEQY
>10|TRBV20-1|TRBJ2-7
SASGGTYEQY
>11|TRBV4-3|TRBJ2-1
ASSQAGYNEQF
>15|TRBV4-3|TRBJ2-3
ASSRYIRTARTDTQY
>9|TRBV28|TRBJ1-2
ASSYNYGYT
>11|TRBV3-1|TRBJ2-1
ASSQYQNNEQF